This TCR beta chain comes out of a study of blood T cell repertoires in COVID-19. Assay: immunoSEQ multiplex PCR; the TCRdb copy retains only in-frame clones and omits some. The repertoire holds fewer than 300,000 clones, with more than 70% as singletons. Per germline, CDR1 KGHDR and CDR2 SFDVKD. This CDR3 region has 14 residues. With 3 bases removed from V and 6 bases from J, the gap between germline ends came to 11 bases. The rearrangement links TRBV24-1 to TRBJ2-1, with TRBD2 as a possible D gene (6 bases). The sample was peripheral blood. This TCR came from a woman aged 18-35 years with acute or convalescent COVID-19. The CDR3 region has the DNA TGTGCCACCAGTGATCTCGGGAGCCTCAATGAGCAGTTCTTC. It is translated as CATSDLGSLNEQFF.